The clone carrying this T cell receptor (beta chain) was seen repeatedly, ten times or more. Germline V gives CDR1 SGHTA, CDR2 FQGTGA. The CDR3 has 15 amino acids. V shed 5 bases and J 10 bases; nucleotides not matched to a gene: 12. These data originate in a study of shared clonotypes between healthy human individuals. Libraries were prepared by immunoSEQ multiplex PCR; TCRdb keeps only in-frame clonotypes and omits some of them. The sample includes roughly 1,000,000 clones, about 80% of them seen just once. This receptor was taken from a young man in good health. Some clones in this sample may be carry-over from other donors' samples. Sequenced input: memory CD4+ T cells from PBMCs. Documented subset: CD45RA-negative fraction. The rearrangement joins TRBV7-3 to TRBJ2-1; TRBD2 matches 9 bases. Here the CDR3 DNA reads TGTGCCAGCAGCCCATGGGGTAGCGGGAGCGAGGAGCAGTTCTTC. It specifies CASSPWGSGSEEQFF.